This is a list of T cell receptor beta chains from one sample in a study of cytomegalovirus exposure and HLA in healthy donors. Repertoires were generated with immunoSEQ multiplex PCR, while TCRdb's copy carries only in-frame clones and drops some. The top ten clones hold 0.63% of a sample with under 250,000 clones, 76% of them seen once. What was sequenced was PBMCs. The receptors derive from a man younger than 30 in good health and CMV-seronegative. Both conserved end residues are part of each CDR3. The D gene is left open where the match is weak. Clone sizes are given selectively: once, few, many, or a class where the clone is expanded.

clone size	V gene	J gene	D gene	CDR3 protein	CDR3 DNA
.	TRBV7-2	TRBJ2-1	TRBD2	CASSFSGIVAIEQFF	TGTGCCAGCAGCTTTAGCGGGATTGTTGCAATTGAGCAGTTCTTC
.	TRBV11-3	TRBJ2-1	TRBD1	CASSLGRGPYNEQFF	TGTGCCAGCAGCTTAGGAAGGGGGCCCTACAATGAGCAGTTCTTC
.	TRBV7-9	TRBJ2-7	.	CASSPRGDAYEQYF	TGTGCCAGCAGCCCCCGGGGAGACGCCTACGAGCAGTACTTC
.	TRBV29-1	TRBJ1-3	.	CSVERDPERSGNTIYF	TGCAGCGTTGAACGGGATCCAGAGAGATCTGGAAACACCATATATTTT
once	TRBV19	TRBJ1-5	.	CASTHQYSNQPQHF	TGTGCCAGTACCCACCAGTATAGCAATCAGCCCCAGCATTTT
.	TRBV7-2	TRBJ2-7	TRBD2	CASSLLGTAGGPYEQYF	TGTGCCAGCAGCTTATTGGGTACGGCGGGAGGGCCGTACGAGCAGTACTTC
few	TRBV6-1	TRBJ1-2	.	CASSEFGSVYGYTF	TGTGCCAGCAGTGAATTCGGGTCAGTCTATGGCTACACCTTC
.	TRBV5-6	TRBJ2-1	TRBD2	CASSWTRYNEQFF	TGTGCCAGCAGCTGGACTAGGTACAATGAGCAGTTCTTC
few	TRBV14	TRBJ2-1	TRBD1	CASRKQTGETYNEQFF	TGTGCCAGCAGAAAACAGACAGGGGAAACCTACAATGAGCAGTTCTTC
.	TRBV6-1	TRBJ2-5	TRBD1	CASGTAQETQYF	TGTGCCAGCGGGACAGCGCAAGAGACCCAGTACTTC
.	TRBV6-1	TRBJ2-5	TRBD2	CASSEMGLYSGETQYF	TGTGCCAGCAGTGAAATGGGACTATATAGTGGTGAGACCCAGTACTTC
.	TRBV21-1	TRBJ2-7	.	CASSRGTGGHEQYF	TGTGCCAGCAGCCGGGGGACAGGGGGCCACGAGCAGTACTTC
.	TRBV6-5	TRBJ2-5	.	CASSYSTPETQYF	TGTGCCAGCAGTTACTCCACACCAGAGACCCAGTACTTC
.	TRBV30	TRBJ2-7	.	CAWSLRGTEQYF	TGTGCCTGGTCGCTCAGGGGAACCGAGCAGTACTTC
.	TRBV6-5	TRBJ2-7	TRBD2	CASSYTGLAGGLYF	TGTGCCAGCAGTTATACCGGACTAGCGGGAGGGCTGTACTTC
.	TRBV28	TRBJ2-5	.	CASTGARETQYF	TGTGCCAGCACTGGGGCGAGAGAGACCCAGTACTTC
.	TRBV27	TRBJ1-1	.	CASSLSQGGNTEAFF	TGTGCCAGCAGTTTATCCCAGGGCGGCAACACTGAAGCTTTCTTT
.	TRBV28	TRBJ1-2	.	CATRARGYTF	TGTGCCACCAGGGCTAGGGGCTACACCTTC
.	TRBV9	TRBJ2-7	.	CASSPLSNEQYF	TGTGCCAGCAGCCCGTTGAGCAACGAGCAGTACTTC
.	TRBV30	TRBJ1-2	.	CAWSAGTFGYTF	TGTGCCTGGAGTGCCGGGACTTTTGGCTACACCTTC
once	TRBV21-1	TRBJ2-5	.	CASNNQPGNQETQYF	TGTGCCAGCAACAATCAGCCGGGGAACCAAGAGACCCAGTACTTC
once	TRBV7-8	TRBJ2-7	.	CASSLQDSSYEQYF	TGTGCCAGCAGCTTACAGGACAGCTCCTACGAGCAGTACTTC
.	TRBV25-1	TRBJ2-3	.	CASSVTDGLSTDTQYF	TGTGCCAGCAGTGTTACCGACGGACTCAGCACAGATACGCAGTATTTT
once	TRBV20-1	TRBJ2-5	.	CSASGRETQYF	TGCAGTGCTAGCGGGAGAGAGACCCAGTACTTC
few	TRBV9	TRBJ2-3	.	CASSVLPGPGADTQYF	TGTGCCAGCAGCGTGCTCCCGGGACCGGGAGCAGATACGCAGTATTTT
.	TRBV6-1	TRBJ1-4	.	CASSADPTVPNEKLFF	TGTGCCAGCAGTGCAGACCCGACAGTACCTAATGAAAAACTGTTTTTT
.	TRBV6-5	TRBJ1-5	TRBD1	CAIRYRGYSNQPQHF	TGTGCCATCCGATACAGGGGCTATAGCAATCAGCCCCAGCATTTT
.	TRBV10-3	TRBJ1-2	.	CAMSQGQFYGYTF	TGTGCCATGAGTCAGGGGCAGTTCTACGGCTACACCTTC
few	TRBV5-4	TRBJ1-1	.	CASSPYPRDRSTEAFF	TGTGCCAGCAGCCCCTACCCCAGGGATAGAAGCACTGAAGCTTTCTTT
.	TRBV12-5	TRBJ2-5	.	CASGLVRQGETQYF	TGTGCTAGTGGTTTGGTTCGTCAGGGAGAGACCCAGTACTTC
.	TRBV5-4	TRBJ2-5	TRBD1	CASRIGGTGRKTQYF	TGTGCCAGCAGAATTGGGGGGACAGGTCGAAAGACCCAGTACTTC
.	TRBV5-5	TRBJ1-1	.	CASSAQANTEAFF	TGTGCCAGCAGCGCACAGGCAAACACTGAAGCTTTCTTT
.	TRBV28	TRBJ1-1	.	CASSWRRPRVNTEAFF	TGTGCCAGCAGTTGGAGGAGACCGAGGGTGAACACTGAAGCTTTCTTT
.	TRBV7-6	TRBJ2-2	.	CASSLAELEGNTGELFF	TGTGCCAGCAGCTTAGCTGAGCTAGAGGGTAACACCGGGGAGCTGTTTTTT
.	TRBV18	TRBJ2-6	.	CASSPFRRAQGSAGANVLTF	TGTGCCAGCTCACCATTTCGAAGGGCGCAGGGGAGTGCTGGGGCCAACGTCCTGACTTTC
.	TRBV2	TRBJ1-5	TRBD1	CASSALQGSQPQHF	TGTGCCAGCAGTGCCTTACAGGGGAGTCAGCCCCAGCATTTT
once	TRBV30	TRBJ2-7	.	CAWSEVSYEQYF	TGTGCCTGGAGTGAAGTCAGCTACGAGCAGTACTTC
few	TRBV5-1	TRBJ1-1	.	CASSRMTENTEAFF	TGCGCCAGCAGCCGAATGACAGAAAACACTGAAGCTTTCTTT
.	TRBV30	TRBJ2-5	TRBD2	CAWRPRLRTSGRQTQYF	TGTGCCTGGAGACCTAGACTACGGACTAGCGGGAGACAGACCCAGTACTTC
.	TRBV30	TRBJ1-2	TRBD1	CAWNTQGNYGYTF	TGTGCCTGGAACACACAGGGGAACTATGGCTACACCTTC
.	TRBV19	TRBJ1-1	.	CASNTLTGIIVNTEAFF	TGTGCCAGTAATACCCTTACAGGGATAATTGTGAACACTGAAGCTTTCTTT